Below are 16 T cell receptor beta chains sequenced from a single sample in a study of vaccination effects on CD4 cells after COVID-19 (dated by TCRdb to between 2021 and 2023). For these TCRs, the target antigens are not known. Receptors were amplified or captured by the immunoSEQ multiplex PCR assay. Entries here come from immuneACCESS through TCRdb and include only in-frame sequences with V and J called. Some clones fail to appear in such tables; in the studies checked, an unresolved V gene covers under half of the shortfall, and the cause of the remainder is unknown. This sample gives some 28,000 clones in total; approximately 60% of them show up just once. The ten largest make up roughly 9.2% of the sample. After 10 to 11 days of culture, CD4+ T cells were isolated with the EasySep CD4+ T cell isolation kit. Sequenced material: CD4+ T cells from PBMCs cultured without peptide, taken before COVID-19 vaccination. Receptors originate from a human donor who received a COVID-19 vaccine.

This chain's CDR3 is CASSSSGSYEQYF. In DNA form, the CDR3 reads TGTGCCAGCAGCTCTAGCGGGAGTTACGAGCAGTACTTC. The chain combines TRBV7-9 with TRBJ2-7, with 10 bases fitting TRBD2. Per germline, CDR1 SEHNR and CDR2 FQNEAQ (reference sequence). The CDR3 is made up of 13 amino acids. After removal of 4 bases from V and 4 bases from J, the junction contained 1 base not matched to a gene.

The genes are TRBV6-5 and TRBJ2-5; D is perhaps TRBD1 or TRBD2 (5 bases each). Germline assignment: CDR1 MNHEY and CDR2 SVGAGI. This CDR3 is 14 amino acids long. V was pared by 6 bases and J by 5 bases, with 16 bases between. The chain's CDR3 is CASRVGPYIETQYF. As DNA, the CDR3 is TGTGCCAGCAGAGTGGGACCATACATTGAGACCCAGTACTTC.

V gene TRBV3-1 (or the pseudogene TRBV3-2) combines with J gene TRBJ2-5; TRBD2 aligns across 13 bases. The germline V gene encodes CDR1 LGHDT and CDR2 YNNKEL (reference sequence). The trim removed 7 bases at V and 4 bases at J, leaving 9 bases unmatched. The CDR3 is made up of 16 amino acids. The CDR3 sequence: CASTFGLAGVSETQYF. DNA for the CDR3: TGTGCCAGCACCTTCGGACTAGCGGGAGTGTCAGAGACCCAGTACTTC.

As regards this clone: The junction shows a germline mismatch at one end, possibly a read error. V is TRBV7-2 and J is TRBJ2-3, with 11 bases matching TRBD2. Germline V gene data show CDR1 as SGHTA and CDR2 as FQGNSA. The CDR3 length is 15 residues. In DNA form, the CDR3 reads TGTGCCAGCAGCCTAGCGGGGGGCAACACAGATACGCAGTATTTT. This translates into CASSLAGGNTDTQYF. The entire variable domain, with the rest obtained from reference TRBV7-2 and TRBJ2-3, is as follows: GAGVSQSPSNKVTEKGKDVELRCDPISGHTALYWYRQSLGQGLEFLIYFQGNSAPDKSGLPSDRFSAERTGGSVSTLTIQRTQQEDSAVYLCASSLAGGNTDTQYFGPGTRLTVL.

The DNA of the CDR3 is TGTGCCAGCAGTGTGGCCGGACAGAATAAAGCTTTCTTT. It translates to CASSVAGQNKAFF. The chain links TRBV25-1 to TRBJ1-1, with D possibly TRBD1 on 6 matching bases. Per the germline V gene, CDR1 is MGHDK and CDR2 is SYGVNS. The CDR3 runs to 13 residues. V was shortened by 4 bases and J by 9 bases, with 15 bases between the two germline ends.

The rearrangement links TRBV12-3 or TRBV12-4 to TRBJ2-1, with 9 bases matching TRBD1. This CDR3 is 13 amino acids long. Trimming at V came to 5 bases and at J to 14 bases, leaving 10 bases not matched to a gene. The CDR3 region is CASSPGQGQRKFF. CDR3 in DNA: TGTGCCAGCAGTCCGGGACAGGGTCAGCGAAAGTTCTTC.

CDR3 sequence: CASSADSNQPQHF. The DNA for the CDR3 is TGTGCCAGCAGCGCTGACAGCAATCAGCCCCAGCATTTT. This chain connects TRBV6-5 to TRBJ1-5; D is ambiguous. V lost 6 bases and J 1 base, leaving 7 bases between the germline ends. CDR1 is MNHEY, CDR2 SVGAGI, per germline. CDR3 length: 13 amino acids.

This clone was counted a few times. J is TRBJ2-7 and V is TRBV27, with D maybe TRBD2 (5 bases). Per germline, CDR1 MNHEY and CDR2 SMNVEV (reference sequence). V lost 5 bases, J lost 1 base, and 9 bases lay in between. The CDR3 spans 13 residues. The CDR3 spells CASSPPGSYEQYF. The CDR3 DNA sequence: TGTGCCAGCAGTCCTCCGGGGTCCTACGAGCAGTACTTC.

The rearrangement links TRBV4-1 to TRBJ2-2, with TRBD2 matching over 7 bases. Unmatched junction bases numbered 16, after V lost 8 bases and J lost 4 bases. The CDR3 covers 17 residues. CDR1 MGHRA and CDR2 YSYEKL come from the germline V gene. The chain's CDR3 is CASRPGASGDTTGELFF. In DNA form, the CDR3 reads TGCGCCAGCCGGCCCGGGGCTAGCGGAGACACCACCGGGGAGCTGTTTTTT.

There are a few counts of this clone. This chain joins TRBV5-5 and TRBJ1-1; D remains ambiguous. Germline assignment: CDR1 SGHKS and CDR2 YYEKEE (reference sequence). Deletions cut 1 base from V and 5 bases from J, with 15 bases between. The CDR3 is 15 amino acids. The CDR3 protein is CASSLLVLTGTEAFF. The CDR3 nucleotides read TGTGCCAGCAGCTTGTTGGTACTAACTGGGACTGAAGCTTTCTTT.

This chain joins TRBV2 and TRBJ2-7; TRBD1 agrees at 11 bases. The CDR3 spans 15 residues. The V and J ends lost 2 bases and 3 bases, in that order; junction bases with no gene match: 3. Germline-derived CDR1 and CDR2 are SNHLY and FYNNEI. The CDR3 here is CASSETGTGGYEQYF. CDR3 DNA sequence: TGTGCCAGCAGTGAAACCGGGACAGGGGGCTACGAGCAGTACTTC.

V usage is TRBV2 and J usage is TRBJ2-7, with 8 bases lining up with TRBD1. The CDR3 extends over 15 amino acids. Trimming cost V 6 bases and J 3 bases; bases outside gene matches: 10. Germline values: CDR1 SNHLY, CDR2 FYNNEI. Here the CDR3 reads CASRKRTGIDYEQYF. CDR3 nucleotides: TGTGCCAGCAGGAAAAGGACAGGGATAGACTACGAGCAGTACTTC.

This clone occurred a few times. The chain is built from TRBV20-1 and TRBJ1-6; 9 bases line up with TRBD1. Losses at the gene ends were 6 bases for V and 0 bases for J; bases not matched to a gene: 12. In germline, CDR1 is DFQATT, CDR2 SNEGSKA (reference sequence). The CDR3 sequence is 18 residues long. The CDR3 is CSASALTGGSSYNSPLHF. The CDR3 region has the DNA TGCAGTGCCAGTGCTTTGACAGGGGGAAGCTCCTATAATTCACCCCTCCACTTT.

The chain joins TRBV11-2 to TRBJ2-5; tentatively, D is TRBD2 (5 bases). Per germline, CDR1 SGHAT and CDR2 FQNNGV. The ends were cut back, 1 base at V and 5 bases at J, with 11 bases in the middle. CDR3 length: 14 amino acids. The CDR3 region is CASSLGVRGETQYF. The DNA of the CDR3 is TGTGCCAGCAGCTTAGGTGTGAGAGGGGAGACCCAGTACTTC.

V is TRBV19 and J is TRBJ2-2; unclear D gene. Germline CDR1 reads LNHDA; CDR2 reads SQIVND (reference sequence). The CDR3 extends over 13 amino acids. The germline V and J ends were trimmed by 3 bases and 6 bases, with 8 bases remaining between them. Here the CDR3 reads CASSMSRPGELFF. Written as DNA, the CDR3 is TGTGCCAGTAGTATGAGCAGGCCCGGGGAGCTGTTTTTT.

The chain joins TRBV12-3 or TRBV12-4 to TRBJ1-1; D is unclear. The CDR3 runs 13 residues. V was pared by 5 bases and J by 1 base, with 8 bases between. This CDR3 reads CASSRTGNTEAFF. The CDR3 bases are TGTGCCAGCAGTAGGACGGGGAACACTGAAGCTTTCTTT.